A single sample is the source of the 20 T cell receptor beta chains below, sequenced in a study of blood T cell repertoires in COVID-19. Generated by immunoSEQ multiplex PCR, the TCRdb table keeps only in-frame clones and is missing some. Here the sample spans approximately 100,000 clones, roughly nine tenths being singletons. Sequenced sample: peripheral blood. The receptors come from a woman aged 60-75 years with acute or convalescent COVID-19.

The chain combines TRBV11-2 with TRBJ1-1; TRBD1 might be the D (5 bases). The CDR3 is made up of 14 amino acids. Trimming stripped 3 bases from V and 3 bases from J, with 11 bases between. Germline V gene data show CDR1 as SGHAT and CDR2 as FQNNGV. CDR3 sequence reads: CASSFSRGDTEAFF. The DNA of the CDR3 is TGTGCCAGCAGCTTCTCCCGGGGGGACACTGAAGCTTTCTTT.

This chain uses TRBV20-1 with TRBJ1-1; no clear D. CDR3 length: 11 residues. CDR1 and CDR2 (germline): DFQATT, SNEGSKA (reference sequence). Trimming cost V 0 bases and J 7 bases, with 6 bases left between them. The DNA for the CDR3 is TGCAGTGCTAGAGATTACGGTGAAGCTTTCTTT. It is translated as CSARDYGEAFF.

As for this clone: In the same sample, other DNA sequences code for this CDR3. V is TRBV6-1 and J is TRBJ1-2; TRBD1 is a possible D gene (6 bases). The CDR3 loop spans 13 amino acids. Germline V gene sequence: CDR1 MNHNS, CDR2 SASEGT. The V gene lost 3 bases and the J gene lost 5 bases, with 10 bases spanning the gap. The CDR3 loop is CASSDGGTYGYTF. CDR3 nucleotides: TGTGCCAGCAGTGACGGGGGGACATATGGCTACACCTTC.

The chain is built from TRBV3-1 (or the pseudogene TRBV3-2) and TRBJ2-1; D may be TRBD1 (5 bases). The CDR3 runs to 14 residues. V gave up 2 bases and J gave up 4 bases, with 9 bases separating them. The germline CDR1 and CDR2 sequences are LGHDT and YNNKEL (reference sequence). The CDR3 DNA reads TGTGCCAGCAGCCAATCGACAGCTTACAATGAGCAGTTCTTC. This sequence encodes CASSQSTAYNEQFF.

This clone was picked up one time. The chain carries TRBV5-1 and TRBJ2-1, with D perhaps matching TRBD2 (7 bases). V dropped 0 bases and J dropped 8 bases, with 18 bases sitting between them. CDR1 and CDR2 (germline): SGHRS, YFSETQ. The CDR3 consists of 16 residues. CDR3 DNA: TGCGCCAGCAGCTTGGGACTAGAGGGGGGGGCCCATGAGCAGTTCTTC. It specifies CASSLGLEGGAHEQFF.

This chain joins TRBV29-1 and TRBJ1-2; no firm D call. The CDR3 is 13 amino acids. Germline V lookup: CDR1 SQVTM, CDR2 ANQGSEA. Trimming removed 7 bases from V and 6 bases from J, with 18 bases in between. CDR3 in amino acids: CSDLNRSTHGYTF. As DNA, the CDR3 is TGCAGCGACCTGAATAGAAGTACCCATGGCTACACCTTC.

CDR3 residues: CARSRGAIEQYF. DNA of the CDR3: TGTGCCAGAAGTCGGGGGGCTATCGAGCAGTACTTC. V and J are TRBV5-3 and TRBJ2-7; D perhaps matches TRBD2 (7 bases). TRBV5-3 is treated as an ORF (open reading frame) with a function not yet certain. V dropped 5 bases and J dropped 6 bases, with 12 bases sitting between them. The CDR3 length is 12 residues.

Of note for this clone: Other nucleotide sequences in the sample specify the same CDR3. The chain couples TRBV5-1 to TRBJ2-1, with 8 bases lining up with TRBD2. Germline-derived CDR1 and CDR2 are SGHRS and YFSETQ. The CDR3 length is 14 residues. Trimming cost V 2 bases and J 7 bases; bases outside gene matches: 5. The CDR3 sequence is CASSLTSGGNEQFF. DNA of the CDR3: TGCGCCAGCAGCTTAACTAGCGGTGGGAATGAGCAGTTCTTC.

This sequence joins TRBV25-1 and TRBJ1-6, with D perhaps TRBD1 (6 bases). Deletions cut 4 bases from V and 10 bases from J, with 17 bases between. CDR1 and CDR2 from the germline V gene are MGHDK and SYGVNS. This CDR3 contains 15 residues. CDR3 sequence reads: CASSGPGQVVSPLHF. For the CDR3, the DNA is TGTGCCAGCAGTGGCCCGGGACAAGTTGTCTCACCCCTCCACTTT. The full variable domain, rest sourced from reference TRBV25-1 and TRBJ1-6, is EADIYQTPRYLVIGTGKKITLECSQTMGHDKMYWYQQDPGMELHLIHYSYGVNSTEKGDLSSESTVSRIRTEHFPLTLESARPSHTSQYLCASSGPGQVVSPLHFGNGTRLTVT.

The V call is TRBV2, the J call TRBJ2-3; TRBD2 matches 14 bases. There are 15 residues in the CDR3. V gave up 8 bases and J gave up 4 bases; unmatched junction bases: 5. Germline V gene sequence: CDR1 SNHLY, CDR2 FYNNEI. The CDR3 here is CASGGLAGVSDTQYF. Written as DNA, the CDR3 is TGTGCCAGCGGGGGACTAGCGGGAGTTTCAGATACGCAGTATTTT.

This rearrangement joins TRBV10-3 to TRBJ1-2, with 11 bases lining up with TRBD1. The CDR3 runs 15 residues. Unmatched junction bases numbered 7, after V lost 6 bases and J lost 4 bases. CDR1 and CDR2 (germline): ENHRY, SYGVKD. CDR3 sequence reads: CAIRGGQGESYGYTF. The CDR3 DNA sequence: TGTGCCATCAGGGGGGGACAGGGGGAAAGCTATGGCTACACCTTC.

The sample holds a few counts of this clone. This chain uses TRBV9 with TRBJ2-2; 7 nucleotides align to TRBD2. Germline lookup yields CDR1 SGDLS and CDR2 YYNGEE. The CDR3 extends over 14 amino acids. V lost 4 bases and J lost 6; bases outside the gene matches: 6. CDR3 sequence: CASSRGLEPGELFF. CDR3 in DNA: TGTGCCAGCAGCCGTGGACTAGAGCCCGGGGAGCTGTTTTTT.

The V call is TRBV18, the J call TRBJ1-1, with TRBD1 as a possible D gene (6 bases). CDR1 and CDR2 (germline): KGHSH, LQKENI. The CDR3 length is 15 residues. Trimming shortened V by 0 bases and J by 1 base, and 9 bases separated the two germline ends. CDR3 sequence (DNA): TGTGCCAGCTCACCACCGACAGGTCGGAACACTGAAGCTTTCTTT. This gives the protein CASSPPTGRNTEAFF.

The chain recombines TRBV2 with TRBJ2-1; TRBD1 agrees at 7 bases. The germline gives CDR1 SNHLY, CDR2 FYNNEI. The CDR3 is 14 residues long. With 7 bases clipped from V and 6 bases from J, the junction kept 9 bases outside the gene matches. In DNA form, the CDR3 reads TGTGCCAGCACCTGGGACAGCCCTTCCAATGAGCAGTTCTTC. Translating gives CASTWDSPSNEQFF. Filled out from reference TRBV2 and TRBJ2-1, the complete variable domain reads EPEVTQTPSHQVTQMGQEVILRCVPISNHLYFYWYRQILGQKVEFLVSFYNNEISEKSEIFDDQFSVERPDGSNFTLKIRSTKLEDSAMYFCASTWDSPSNEQFFGPGTRLTVL.

The chain employs TRBV28 and TRBJ1-5; 7 positions agree with TRBD1. CDR3 length equals 15 residues. The V gene's germline CDR1 is MDHEN and CDR2 SYDVKM. V lost 6 bases and J lost 7; bases outside the gene matches: 12. This CDR3 reads CASRTQEGGGQPQHF. The CDR3 DNA is TGTGCCAGCAGGACCCAGGAAGGGGGCGGCCAGCCCCAGCATTTT.

V gene TRBV7-8 combines with J gene TRBJ1-1, with 9 bases that match TRBD1. The CDR3 loop spans 15 amino acids. CDR1 and CDR2 from the germline V gene are SGHVS and FQNEAQ. Trimming removed 4 bases from V and 6 bases from J; junction bases left unmatched: 9. As DNA, the CDR3 is TGTGCCAGCAGCTCCGCCGGGACAGGGAAGGCTGAAGCTTTCTTT. Residues: CASSSAGTGKAEAFF. Looking up the rest from reference TRBV7-8 and TRBJ1-1 gives the full variable domain: GAGVSQSPRYKVAKRGQDVALRCDPISGHVSLFWYQQALGQGPEFLTYFQNEAQLDKSGLPSDRFFAERPEGSVSTLKIQRTQQEDSAVYLCASSSAGTGKAEAFFGQGTRLTVV.

This chain uses TRBV18 with TRBJ1-2; a possible D gene is TRBD1 (5 bases). In germline, CDR1 is KGHSH, CDR2 LQKENI. Trimming removed 5 bases from V and 6 bases from J, with 13 bases in between. The CDR3 is 13 amino acids. The CDR3 region has the DNA TGTGCCAGCTCATTGACAGATACGGATGGCTACACCTTC. It yields the protein CASSLTDTDGYTF.

CDR3 nucleotide sequence: TGTGCCAGCTCCCGCTCAGACAATCAGCCCCAGCATTTT. It yields the protein CASSRSDNQPQHF. The chain recombines TRBV9 with TRBJ1-5; no clear D gene. The germline V gene has CDR1 SGDLS and CDR2 YYNGEE. Between the trimmed V and J ends, which lost 7 bases and 3 bases, there was a span of 11 bases. The CDR3 is 13 amino acids. The variable domain in full, completed from reference TRBV9 and TRBJ1-5, reads DSGVTQTPKHLITATGQRVTLRCSPRSGDLSVYWYQQSLDQGLQFLIQYYNGEERAKGNILERFSAQQFPDLHSELNLSSLELGDSALYFCASSRSDNQPQHFGDGTRLSIL.

This chain connects TRBV5-8 to TRBJ2-2; 7 nucleotides match TRBD2. The CDR3 covers 16 residues. Losses at the gene ends were 4 bases for V and 2 bases for J; bases not matched to a gene: 8. Germline values: CDR1 SGHTS, CDR2 YDEGEE. CDR3 sequence: CASSQPGLTNTGELFF. The CDR3, as DNA: TGTGCCAGCAGCCAACCGGGACTAACAAACACCGGGGAGCTGTTTTTT.

The chain carries TRBV30 and TRBJ2-5, with 7 bases that match TRBD1. The germline gives CDR1 GTSNPN, CDR2 SVGIG (reference sequence). The CDR3 sequence is 12 residues long. Trimming at V came to 6 bases and at J to 2 bases, leaving 3 bases not matched to a gene. The CDR3 DNA follows: TGTGCCTGCAACAGGGGACAAGAGACCCAGTACTTC. The encoded protein is CACNRGQETQYF.